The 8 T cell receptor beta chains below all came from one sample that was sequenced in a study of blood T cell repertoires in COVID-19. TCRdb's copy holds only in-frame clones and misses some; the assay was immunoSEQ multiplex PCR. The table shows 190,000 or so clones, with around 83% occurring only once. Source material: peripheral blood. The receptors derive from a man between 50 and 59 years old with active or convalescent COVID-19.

The CDR3 region has the DNA TGTGCCAGCAGCTCAGGCGGGACAGGGGGCCTCGAGCAGTACTTC. Translated: CASSSGGTGGLEQYF. The chain links TRBV7-2 to TRBJ2-7, with TRBD1 matching over 12 bases. After removal of 4 bases from V and 6 bases from J, the junction contained 7 bases not matched to a gene. There are 15 residues in the CDR3. The germline CDR1 and CDR2 sequences are SGHTA and FQGNSA.

The CDR3 region is CASSLTVSGNEQFF. The DNA of the CDR3 is TGTGCCAGCAGCTTAACAGTGTCCGGCAATGAGCAGTTCTTC. V is TRBV7-3 and J is TRBJ2-1; no clear D. This CDR3 region has 14 residues. Germline CDR1 reads SGHTA; CDR2 reads FQGTGA. Trimming removed 0 bases at V and 6 bases at J, with 9 bases between.

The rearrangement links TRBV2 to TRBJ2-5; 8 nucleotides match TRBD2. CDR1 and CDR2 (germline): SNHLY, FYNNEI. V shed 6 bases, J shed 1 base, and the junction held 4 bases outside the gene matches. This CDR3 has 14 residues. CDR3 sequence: CASRPTSGQETQYF. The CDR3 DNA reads TGTGCCAGCAGACCCACTAGCGGCCAAGAGACCCAGTACTTC.

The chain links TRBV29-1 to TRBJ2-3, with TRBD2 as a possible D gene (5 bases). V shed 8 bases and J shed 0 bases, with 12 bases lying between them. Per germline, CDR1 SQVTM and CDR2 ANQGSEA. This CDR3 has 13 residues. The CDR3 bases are TGCAGCCCTCCGGGAAAAAGCACAGATACGCAGTATTTT. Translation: CSPPGKSTDTQYF.

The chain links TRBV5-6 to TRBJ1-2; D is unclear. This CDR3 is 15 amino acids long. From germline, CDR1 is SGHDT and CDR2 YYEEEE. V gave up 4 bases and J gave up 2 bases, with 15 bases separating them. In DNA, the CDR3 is TGTGCCAGCAGCAGAGGCGTTTCCGAAAACTATGGCTACACCTTC. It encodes CASSRGVSENYGYTF.

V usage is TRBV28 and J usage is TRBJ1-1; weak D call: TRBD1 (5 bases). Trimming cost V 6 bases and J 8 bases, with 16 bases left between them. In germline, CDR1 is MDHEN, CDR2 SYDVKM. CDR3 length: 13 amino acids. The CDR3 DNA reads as TGTGCCAGCAGCCGACAGCTCCGGACGGAAGCTTTCTTT. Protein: CASSRQLRTEAFF.

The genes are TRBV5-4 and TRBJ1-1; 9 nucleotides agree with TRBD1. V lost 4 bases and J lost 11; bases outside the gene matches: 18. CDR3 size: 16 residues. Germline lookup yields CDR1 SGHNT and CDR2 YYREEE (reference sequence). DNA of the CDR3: TGTGCCAGCAGCCCGGGAGGGGGACAGGGTCAAACTCGGGCTTTCTTT. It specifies CASSPGGGQGQTRAFF.

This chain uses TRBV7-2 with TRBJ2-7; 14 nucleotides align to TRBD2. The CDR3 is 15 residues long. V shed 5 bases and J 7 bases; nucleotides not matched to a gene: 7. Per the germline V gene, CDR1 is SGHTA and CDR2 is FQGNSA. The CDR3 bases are TGTGCCAGCAGCCTCGGGACTAGCGGGGGTGGTGAGCAGTACTTC. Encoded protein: CASSLGTSGGGEQYF.